Following are 27 T cell receptor beta chains from one sample sequenced in a study of T-cell reconstitution after alpha-beta-depleted transplantation in children. Preparation of the TCRbeta library was carried out with unique molecular identifiers. TCRdb ran MiXCR on the PCR reads and lists one entry per CDR3 protein. The sample yields some 240,000 distinct CDR3 sequences, 7.5% to 10% seen once. The sequencing here drew on PBMCs from the stem cell graft donor, taken from the stem cell graft. The receptors derive from a human donor who donated a stem cell graft to a child with SCID.

There are many counts of this clonotype. This sequence joins TRBV7-9 and TRBJ2-1; D possibly corresponds to TRBD2 (5 bases). This CDR3 region has 15 residues. Germline V gives CDR1 SEHNR, CDR2 FQNEAQ (reference sequence). V was cut by 6 bases and J by 5 bases, with 17 bases left in between. The CDR3 nucleotides are TGTGCCAGCAGGAAGGGAGTTTCCCACCACAATGAGCAGTTCTTC. As protein: CASRKGVSHHNEQFF.

The chain is built from TRBV6-1 and TRBJ2-2; TRBD1 matches 7 bases. CDR1 is MNHNS and CDR2 is SASEGT in the germline V gene. CDR3 length equals 14 residues. V lost 4 bases and J lost 4; bases outside the gene matches: 3. For the CDR3, the DNA is TGTGCCAGCAGTGTGGGACAGATCACCGGGGAGCTGTTTTTT. It encodes CASSVGQITGELFF.

This clonotype has a count of ten or more. V gene TRBV6-2 or TRBV6-3 combines with J gene TRBJ1-1; TRBD1 is a possible D gene (6 bases). Germline lookup yields CDR1 MNHEY and CDR2 SVGEGT. The CDR3 runs 16 residues. V was clipped by 2 bases and J by 4 bases, with 17 bases between them. CDR3 bases: TGTGCCAGCAGTTACCAGGCCCCGACAGGAGTCACTGAAGCTTTCTTT. Translated, it gives CASSYQAPTGVTEAFF.

The table lists this clonotype with many counts. The chain employs TRBV20-1 and TRBJ2-5, with 7 bases that match TRBD1. Trimming removed 3 bases from V and 2 bases from J; junction bases left unmatched: 12. CDR3 length equals 16 residues. The germline CDR1 and CDR2 sequences are DFQATT and SNEGSKA (reference sequence). CDR3 DNA: TGCAGTGCTAGCCCTAGGGACAGATCTCAACAAGAGACCCAGTACTTC. It translates to CSASPRDRSQQETQYF.

This clonotype was recorded at least ten times. One end of the junction is discordant with germline, which a read error may explain. The chain has TRBV6-5 and TRBJ1-1; 11 bases are a match to TRBD1. In germline, CDR1 is MNHEY, CDR2 SVGAGI. The CDR3 extends over 16 amino acids. Here the CDR3 DNA reads TGTGCCAGCACTTACCGGACAGGGGGCCTGAACACTGAAGCTTTCTTT. Its protein is CASTYRTGGLNTEAFF.

This clonotype showed up many times. The CDR3 bases are TGTGCCAGCAGCTTGGAGGGACAGGGAGTAACGCAGTATTTT. Translation gives CASSLEGQGVTQYF. The chain has TRBV5-5 and TRBJ2-3; the match to TRBD1 covers 9 bases. This CDR3 spans 14 amino acids. With 0 bases clipped from V and 9 bases from J, the junction kept 5 bases outside the gene matches. CDR1 and CDR2 from the germline V gene are SGHKS and YYEKEE (reference sequence). Full variable domain (outside the CDR3, taken from reference TRBV5-5 and TRBJ2-3): DAGVTQSPTHLIKTRGQQVTLRCSPISGHKSVSWYQQVLGQGPQFIFQYYEKEERGRGNFPDRFSARQFPNYSSELNVNALLLGDSALYLCASSLEGQGVTQYFGPGTRLTVL.

This clonotype was counted ten times or more. The chain uses TRBV5-1 and TRBJ1-1; 7 bases map to TRBD1. Per germline, CDR1 SGHRS and CDR2 YFSETQ. The CDR3 is 15 amino acids. V lost 0 bases, J lost 1 base, and 3 bases stayed unmatched. CDR3 loop: CASSLDRGRNTEAFF. The CDR3 coding sequence is TGCGCCAGCAGCTTGGATAGGGGGCGGAACACTGAAGCTTTCTTT. The variable domain in full, completed from reference TRBV5-1 and TRBJ1-1, reads KAGVTQTPRYLIKTRGQQVTLSCSPISGHRSVSWYQQTPGQGLQFLFEYFSETQRNKGNFPGRFSGRQFSNSRSEMNVSTLELGDSALYLCASSLDRGRNTEAFFGQGTRLTVV.

This rearrangement joins TRBV5-1 to TRBJ1-2, with D possibly TRBD1 on 6 matching bases. This CDR3 region has 13 residues. Germline CDR1 is SGHRS and CDR2 is YFSETQ. V lost 4 bases and J lost 6, with 13 bases in between. CDR3 nucleotides: TGCGCCAGCAGCCCAGGGGACATGAATGGCTACACCTTC. It specifies CASSPGDMNGYTF.

This clonotype was observed many times. This chain joins TRBV10-3 and TRBJ1-3, with D possibly matching TRBD1 (6 bases). The CDR3 is made up of 12 amino acids. In germline, CDR1 is ENHRY, CDR2 SYGVKD. V lost 2 bases, J lost 7 bases, and 6 bases lay in between. The DNA of the CDR3 is TGTGCCATCAGTGAGCAGGGGAACACCATATATTTT. Translated: CAISEQGNTIYF.

This clonotype was found many times. The chain joins TRBV5-1 to TRBJ2-4, with D possibly being TRBD1 or TRBD2 (6 bases each). The CDR3 consists of 19 residues. The V end lost 4 bases, the J end lost 0 bases, and 23 bases lay between the germline ends. The V gene's germline CDR1 is SGHRS and CDR2 YFSETQ. CDR3 in DNA: TGCGCCAGCAGCATCGGAGGGGGACAAACCCTCCTAGCCAAAAACATTCAGTACTTC. Encoded protein: CASSIGGGQTLLAKNIQYF.

In this sample, this clonotype turned up many times. V is TRBV5-1 and J is TRBJ2-3, with D perhaps matching TRBD2 (7 bases). Trimming removed 2 bases from V and 3 bases from J, with 13 bases in between. CDR1 is SGHRS and CDR2 is YFSETQ in the germline V gene. CDR3 length: 15 amino acids. CDR3 sequence: CASSFWRGLTDTQYF. The CDR3 DNA is TGCGCCAGCAGCTTCTGGCGGGGGCTTACAGATACGCAGTATTTT. The full variable domain, with the rest looked up from reference TRBV5-1 and TRBJ2-3, is KAGVTQTPRYLIKTRGQQVTLSCSPISGHRSVSWYQQTPGQGLQFLFEYFSETQRNKGNFPGRFSGRQFSNSRSEMNVSTLELGDSALYLCASSFWRGLTDTQYFGPGTRLTVL.

At least ten counts were recorded for this clonotype. The V gene is TRBV7-9, the J gene TRBJ1-2, with 9 bases aligning to TRBD1. The CDR3 is made up of 13 amino acids. Trimming took 8 bases from V and 5 from J; bases not matched to a gene: 6. The V gene's germline CDR1 is SEHNR and CDR2 FQNEAQ (reference sequence). The CDR3 region has the DNA TGTGCCAGCCGGCGGGGGACAGGGTATGGCTACACCTTC. Translating gives CASRRGTGYGYTF.

This clonotype occurred many times. The gene calls are TRBV2 and TRBJ2-7; 8 bases line up with TRBD1. This CDR3 comprises 12 residues. Looked up from germline, CDR1 is SNHLY and CDR2 is FYNNEI. V trimming: 4 bases; J trimming: 4 bases; junction bases outside the gene matches: 0. In DNA, the CDR3 is TGTGCCAGCAGTGGGGACAGGTACGAGCAGTACTTC. Its translation: CASSGDRYEQYF.

This clonotype was seen ten or more times. This chain joins TRBV28 and TRBJ2-1; D possibly uses TRBD1 or TRBD2 (5 bases each). Germline CDR1 and CDR2: MDHEN and SYDVKM. This CDR3 has 17 amino acids. The germline V and J ends were trimmed by 3 bases and 0 bases, with 15 bases remaining between them. DNA of the CDR3: TGTGCCAGCAGTTTCCCCACCGGGACCAGCTCCTACAATGAGCAGTTCTTC. Protein sequence: CASSFPTGTSSYNEQFF.

This clonotype was counted ten times or more. This chain connects TRBV27 to TRBJ1-1; D perhaps matches TRBD1 (5 bases). The germline gives CDR1 MNHEY, CDR2 SMNVEV (reference sequence). The CDR3 extends over 14 amino acids. V was clipped by 7 bases and J by 5 bases, with 17 bases between them. CDR3 residues: CASNPTGKRTEAFF. In nucleotides, the CDR3 is TGTGCCAGCAATCCAACAGGCAAGAGGACTGAAGCTTTCTTT.

This clonotype occurred many times. This sequence joins TRBV5-1 and TRBJ2-7; 8 bases fit TRBD2. V shed 4 bases and J 3 bases; nucleotides not matched to a gene: 12. CDR1 is SGHRS, CDR2 YFSETQ, per germline. The CDR3 length is 16 residues. DNA of the CDR3: TGCGCCAGCAGCCTGAAAACTTGGCGGGGGGACTACGAGCAGTACTTC. Its translation is CASSLKTWRGDYEQYF.

On this clonotype: A much bigger clone sits one base away, suggesting this may be a read error. V gene TRBV6-4 combines with J gene TRBJ2-3; either TRBD1 or TRBD2 may fit D (5 bases each). Between the trimmed V and J ends, which lost 6 bases and 4 bases, there was a span of 20 bases. This CDR3 region has 16 residues. Germline CDR1 MRHNA, CDR2 SNTAGT. The CDR3 loop is CASSSGVGTRADTQYF. The CDR3 DNA follows: TGTGCCAGCAGCTCTGGGGTTGGGACGCGGGCAGATACGCAGTATTTT.

This clonotype was recorded a few times. The chain combines TRBV12-3 or TRBV12-4 with TRBJ2-1, with D possibly being TRBD1 (6 bases). This CDR3 has 17 amino acids. Trimming removed 2 bases at V and 0 bases at J, with 14 bases between. The DNA for the CDR3 is TGTGCCAGCAGTTTATATTCAGGGGCGGGCTCCTACAATGAGCAGTTCTTC. It yields the protein CASSLYSGAGSYNEQFF.

This clonotype was picked up many times. At one end, the junction sequence differs from germline, possibly due to a read error. The J gene is TRBJ1-1, the V gene TRBV5-5; 8 nucleotides match TRBD1. Germline-derived CDR1 and CDR2 are SGHKS and YYEKEE (reference sequence). The CDR3 has 15 residues. CDR3 coding DNA: TGCGCCAGCAGACCCCGACAGGGGATGAACACTGAAGCTTTCTTT. Translated: CASRPRQGMNTEAFF.

This clonotype was observed many times. This chain links TRBV15 with TRBJ2-3; D gene ambiguous. Germline lookup yields CDR1 LNHNV and CDR2 YYDKDF (reference sequence). The CDR3 runs to 15 residues. Trimming took off 0 bases at V and 2 bases at J, with 9 bases between the two ends. As DNA, the CDR3 is TGTGCCACCAGCAGAGATGGAAGGACCACAGATACGCAGTATTTT. Residues: CATSRDGRTTDTQYF.

This clonotype was counted at least ten times. V is TRBV5-1 and J is TRBJ2-3; possibly TRBD1 for D (5 bases). Germline V gives CDR1 SGHRS, CDR2 YFSETQ. V dropped 1 base and J dropped 4 bases, with 13 bases sitting between them. This CDR3 has 15 residues. The CDR3 DNA follows: TGCGCCAGCAGCTTGAATAGGGGTACCCCAGATACGCAGTATTTT. Translation: CASSLNRGTPDTQYF.

In its sample, this clonotype was seen many times. Here the CDR3 DNA reads TGTGCCAGCAGCTTCGACTTAATGAACACTGAAGCTTTCTTT. It yields the protein CASSFDLMNTEAFF. The chain couples TRBV5-6 to TRBJ1-1; D gene unclear. Trimming removed 2 bases at V and 0 bases at J, with 8 bases between. The CDR3 runs 14 residues. The germline V gene has CDR1 SGHDT and CDR2 YYEEEE. The full variable domain, in which reference TRBV5-6 and TRBJ1-1 provide the parts outside the CDR3, is DAGVTQSPTHLIKTRGQQVTLRCSPKSGHDTVSWYQQALGQGPQFIFQYYEEEERQRGNFPDRFSGHQFPNYSSELNVNALLLGDSALYLCASSFDLMNTEAFFGQGTRLTVV.

This clonotype showed up many times. This sequence joins TRBV6-6 and TRBJ1-2; D unresolved. The length of the CDR3 is 12 residues. Germline V gene lookup returns CDR1 MNHNY and CDR2 SVGAGI (reference sequence). Trimming removed 9 bases from V and 4 bases from J, with 12 bases in between. The CDR3 loop reads CASGWLSYGYTF. The CDR3 DNA reads as TGTGCCAGTGGATGGTTGAGCTATGGCTACACCTTC.

This clonotype came up many times. The chain couples TRBV7-3 to TRBJ1-2; 7 positions agree with TRBD1. The CDR3 is 15 amino acids. Losses at the gene ends were 1 base for V and 2 bases for J; bases not matched to a gene: 4. CDR1 SGHTA and CDR2 FQGTGA come from the germline V gene. The CDR3 DNA reads TGTGCCAGCAGCTTAATTAGGGGACAGAACTATGGCTACACCTTC. This codes for CASSLIRGQNYGYTF.

Worth noting for this clonotype: This may come from a read error, since a much larger clone is one base off. The chain links TRBV14 to TRBJ2-5; possibly TRBD2 for D (6 bases). The germline gives CDR1 SGHDN, CDR2 FVKESK. The CDR3 runs 18 residues. DNA for the CDR3: TGTGCCAGCAGCCAAGATCGGCTGGGCGGGGTGTACCAAGAGATCCAGTACTTC. Protein sequence: CASSQDRLGGVYQEIQYF.

This clonotype was picked up many times. The J gene is TRBJ1-2, the V gene TRBV19; D is uncertain. This CDR3 has 15 amino acids. Germline V gene data show CDR1 as LNHDA and CDR2 as SQIVND (reference sequence). Trimming shortened V by 5 bases and J by 2 bases, and 15 bases separated the two germline ends. CDR3 sequence: CASSPPGSANYGYTF. DNA for the CDR3: TGTGCCAGTAGTCCCCCCGGATCGGCCAACTATGGCTACACCTTC.

Many counts were recorded for this clonotype. The chain is built from TRBV6-2 or TRBV6-3 and TRBJ1-5; the match to TRBD1 covers 9 bases. Germline V CDR1 and CDR2: MNHEY, SVGEGT. V shed 2 bases, J shed 6 bases, and the junction held 5 bases outside the gene matches. CDR3 length: 15 residues. The CDR3 loop reads CASSYRETGGQPQHF. CDR3 nucleotides: TGTGCCAGCAGTTACCGCGAGACAGGGGGTCAGCCCCAGCATTTT.